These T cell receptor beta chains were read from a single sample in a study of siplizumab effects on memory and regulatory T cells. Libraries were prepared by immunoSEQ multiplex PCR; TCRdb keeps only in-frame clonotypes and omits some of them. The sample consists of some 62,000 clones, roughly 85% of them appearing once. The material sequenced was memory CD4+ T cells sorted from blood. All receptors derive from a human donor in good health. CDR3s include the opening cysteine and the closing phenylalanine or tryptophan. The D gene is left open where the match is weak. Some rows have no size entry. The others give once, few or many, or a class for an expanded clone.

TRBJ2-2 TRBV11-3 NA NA TGTGCCAGCAGCTTAGGAGCGACCGGGGAGCTGTTTTTT CASSLGATGELFF
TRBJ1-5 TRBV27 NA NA TGTGCCAGCAGGACGACAGGTAATAGCAATCAGCCCCAGCATTTT CASRTTGNSNQPQHF
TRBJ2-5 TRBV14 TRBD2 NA TGTGCCAGCAGGCGGACTAGCCGAGAGACCCAGTACTTC CASRRTSRETQYF
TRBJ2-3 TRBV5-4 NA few TGTGCCAGCAGCCCCGGGACTCTGGGAGGCACAGATACGCAGTATTTT CASSPGTLGGTDTQYF
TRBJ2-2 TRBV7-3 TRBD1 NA TGTGCCAGCAGCCCCGAGAAAGGGACAGGGCGACCTGGGGAGCTGTTTTTT CASSPEKGTGRPGELFF
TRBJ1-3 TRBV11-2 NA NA TGTGCCAGCAGCATTCAAGGAAACACCATATATTTT CASSIQGNTIYF
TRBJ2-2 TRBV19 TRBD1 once TGTGCCAGTAGTATACAGGGGGAGATAAACACCGGGGAGCTGTTTTTT CASSIQGEINTGELFF
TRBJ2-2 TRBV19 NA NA TGTGCCAGTAGTGGGGACGGCTACACCGGGGAGCTGTTTTTT CASSGDGYTGELFF
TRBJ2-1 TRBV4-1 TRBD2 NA TGCGCCAGCAGCCAAGTCCCTAGCGGGGGGGCGGGTGAGCAGTTCTTC CASSQVPSGGAGEQFF
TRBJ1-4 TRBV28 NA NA TGTGCCAGCAGTTTATCGGGGACACCTACAACTAATGAAAAACTGTTTTTT CASSLSGTPTTNEKLFF
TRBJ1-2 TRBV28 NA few TGTGCCAGCAGTAGGACGGGTGGCTACACCTTC CASSRTGGYTF
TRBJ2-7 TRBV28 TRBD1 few TGTGCCAGCAGTTTAGAGGGGGCGCGGGAGCAGTACTTC CASSLEGAREQYF
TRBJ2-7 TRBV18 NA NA TGTGCCAGCTCACCACGGCGGGGGCCTTCCTACGAGCAGTACTTC CASSPRRGPSYEQYF
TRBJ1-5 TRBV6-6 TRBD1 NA TGTGCCAGCAGTTACTCGGGGACAGGGCGACAGCCCCAGCATTTT CASSYSGTGRQPQHF
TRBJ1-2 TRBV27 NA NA TGTGCCAGCAGTTTTAGTACAGGGAAGTATGGCTACACCTTC CASSFSTGKYGYTF
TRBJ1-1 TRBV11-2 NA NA TGTGCCAGCAGCTTGCCGGGACGGCAGAACACTGAAGCTTTCTTT CASSLPGRQNTEAFF
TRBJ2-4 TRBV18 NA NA TGTGCCAGCTCACACGGGGGGCTAGCCAAAAACATTCAGTACTTC CASSHGGLAKNIQYF
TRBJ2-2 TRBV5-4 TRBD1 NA TGTGCCAGCAGTTGGGACAGGGACGGGCCCGAGCTGTTTTTT CASSWDRDGPELFF
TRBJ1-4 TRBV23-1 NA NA TGCGCCAGCAGTCAATCGGTCAGGAGACTATATGCAACTAATGAAAAACTGTTTTTT CASSQSVRRLYATNEKLFF
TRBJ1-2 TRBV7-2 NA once TGTGCCAGCAGCCTCGGAGGCGGGGGAGGAGACTATGGCTACACCTTC CASSLGGGGGDYGYTF
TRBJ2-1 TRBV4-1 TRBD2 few TGCGCCAGCAGCCAAGACCTTGGACTAGCGGTCAATGAGCAGTTCTTC CASSQDLGLAVNEQFF
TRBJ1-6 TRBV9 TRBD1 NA TGTGCCAGCGCCCAAACCGGGACAGGGATTTCACCCCTCCACTTT CASAQTGTGISPLHF
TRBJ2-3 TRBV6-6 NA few TGTGCCAGCAGTTATCAGACCACAGATACGCAGTATTTT CASSYQTTDTQYF
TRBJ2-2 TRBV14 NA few TGTGCCAGCAGCCCCGGTTTTGCCGGGGAGCTGTTTTTT CASSPGFAGELFF
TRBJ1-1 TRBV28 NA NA TGTGCCAGCAGTTTTTGGGGACGGAACACTGAAGCTTTCTTT CASSFWGRNTEAFF
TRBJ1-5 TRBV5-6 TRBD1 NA TGTGCCAGCAGCCGGGACAGCTGGGGCAATCAGCCCCAGCATTTT CASSRDSWGNQPQHF
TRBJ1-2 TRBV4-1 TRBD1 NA TGCGCCAGCAGCCAGCGTCAGGGGGGGTATGGCTACACCTTC CASSQRQGGYGYTF
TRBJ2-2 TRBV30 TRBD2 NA TGTGCCTGCGTAAGAACGGACCGTGGACTAGCGGGGGCCACCGGGGAGCTGTTTTTT CACVRTDRGLAGATGELFF
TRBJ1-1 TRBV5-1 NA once TGCGCCAGCAGCTTGGATCGTGGATTGAACACTGAAGCTTTCTTT CASSLDRGLNTEAFF
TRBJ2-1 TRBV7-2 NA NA TGTGCCAGCATGGGGGTTTGGGGCACTGAGCAGTTCTTC CASMGVWGTEQFF